The 15 T cell receptor beta chains below all came from one sample that was sequenced in a study of cytomegalovirus exposure and HLA in healthy donors. The table came from immunoSEQ multiplex PCR; TCRdb's copy has only in-frame clones and leaves some out. The repertoire holds some 240,000 clones, with roughly 91% as singletons. The sample consisted of PBMCs. The source is a woman between 18 and 29 years old in good health and CMV-seropositive.

Written as DNA, the CDR3 is TGTGCCTGGAGTGGTCGAGCCCACTACGAGCAGTACTTC. Translating it yields CAWSGRAHYEQYF. V gene TRBV30 combines with J gene TRBJ2-7, with no clear D. V gave up 1 base and J gave up 3 bases, with 10 bases separating them. The V gene's germline CDR1 is GTSNPN and CDR2 SVGIG (reference sequence). This CDR3 is 13 amino acids long.

The genes are TRBV5-5 and TRBJ1-5; D possibly corresponds to TRBD1 (6 bases). Trimming left V 4 bases short and J 6 bases short, with 20 bases between. Germline-derived CDR1 and CDR2 are SGHKS and YYEKEE (reference sequence). The CDR3 is 16 amino acids. CDR3 bases: TGTGCCAGCAGCCTGTTGTGGCAGGGGAATAGTCAGCCCCAGCATTTT. Its protein is CASSLLWQGNSQPQHF.

The chain couples TRBV7-8 to TRBJ2-1; D unresolved. V lost 5 bases to trimming and J lost 2 bases, with 7 bases between them. The CDR3 has 13 residues. Germline V gene lookup returns CDR1 SGHVS and CDR2 FQNEAQ. The CDR3 bases are TGTGCCAGCAGCCCAGTGCCCTACAATGAGCAGTTCTTC. This translates into CASSPVPYNEQFF.

The chain uses TRBV10-3 and TRBJ2-1, with TRBD2 matching 12 bases. Trimming removed 3 bases from V and 0 bases from J; junction bases left unmatched: 6. Per germline, CDR1 ENHRY and CDR2 SYGVKD. The CDR3 extends over 18 amino acids. CDR3 DNA: TGTGCCATCAGTGATTCTAGCGGGAGGGCCATCTCCTACAATGAGCAGTTCTTC. Translation gives CAISDSSGRAISYNEQFF.

Only one count was recorded for this clone. This chain connects TRBV4-2 to TRBJ1-1; maybe TRBD1 (5 bases). The V gene lost 3 bases and the J gene lost 8 bases, with 13 bases spanning the gap. Germline CDR1 reads LGHNA; CDR2 reads YNFKEQ. The length of the CDR3 is 13 residues. The CDR3 DNA reads TGTGCCAGCAGCCAGGAGGGGAAAACGGAAGCTTTCTTT. Its translation is CASSQEGKTEAFF.

The V gene is TRBV4-2, the J gene TRBJ2-7; 14 positions agree with TRBD2. There are 17 residues in the CDR3. Germline V gives CDR1 LGHNA, CDR2 YNFKEQ. The V gene end was trimmed by 4 bases and the J gene end by 5 bases; junction bases not matched to a gene: 10. CDR3 amino acids: CASSLRRGGLAGDEQYF. The DNA for the CDR3 is TGTGCCAGCAGCCTCCGCCGCGGGGGACTAGCGGGAGACGAGCAGTACTTC.

The rearrangement joins TRBV14 to TRBJ1-2; 10 bases are a match to TRBD1. J gave up 7 bases and V 4 bases, and 15 bases lay outside the gene matches. The CDR3 extends over 17 amino acids. CDR1 SGHDN and CDR2 FVKESK come from the germline V gene. The CDR3 spells CASSPQGTGVLMSGYTF. Written as DNA, the CDR3 is TGTGCCAGCAGCCCGCAGGGGACAGGGGTTTTAATGAGTGGCTACACCTTC. Filled out from reference TRBV14 and TRBJ1-2, the complete variable domain reads EAGVTQFPSHSVIEKGQTVTLRCDPISGHDNLYWYRRVMGKEIKFLLHFVKESKQDESGMPNNRFLAERTGGTYSTLKVQPAELEDSGVYFCASSPQGTGVLMSGYTFGSGTRLTVV.

This chain uses TRBV7-9 with TRBJ2-3; 14 bases match TRBD2. After removal of 5 bases from V and 3 bases from J, the junction contained 4 bases not matched to a gene. This CDR3 region has 16 residues. The germline CDR1 and CDR2 sequences are SEHNR and FQNEAQ (reference sequence). As DNA, the CDR3 is TGTGCCAGCAGCCGGACTAGCGGGAGGTTTACAGATACGCAGTATTTT. Its protein product is CASSRTSGRFTDTQYF.

The chain recombines TRBV7-9 with TRBJ2-5; TRBD1 agrees at 7 bases. Germline CDR1 SEHNR, CDR2 FQNEAQ (reference sequence). CDR3 length: 15 residues. The trim removed 6 bases at V and 4 bases at J, leaving 11 bases unmatched. The CDR3 reads CASRERQGHRETQYF. As DNA, the CDR3 is TGTGCCAGCAGAGAACGACAGGGTCATCGAGAGACCCAGTACTTC.

The chain has TRBV29-1 and TRBJ2-1, with 9 bases fitting TRBD2. CDR1 SQVTM and CDR2 ANQGSEA come from the germline V gene. CDR3 length: 13 amino acids. V shed 4 bases and J 9 bases; nucleotides not matched to a gene: 7. CDR3 sequence reads: CSVGGGRASEQFF. The CDR3 bases are TGCAGCGTTGGGGGCGGGAGGGCCAGTGAGCAGTTCTTC.

The rearrangement uses TRBV29-1 and TRBJ2-7; maybe TRBD1 (6 bases). There are 12 residues in the CDR3. V shed 5 bases and J shed 2 bases, with 10 bases lying between them. Germline V lookup: CDR1 SQVTM, CDR2 ANQGSEA. The chain's CDR3 is CSVTDRPYEQYF. CDR3 nucleotides: TGCAGCGTTACCGACAGGCCCTACGAGCAGTACTTC.

This rearrangement joins TRBV7-3 to TRBJ1-2; 8 bases align to TRBD1. CDR3 length: 14 residues. Germline V lookup: CDR1 SGHTA, CDR2 FQGTGA. With V trimmed by 1 base and J by 7 bases, 5 bases remained unmatched. CDR3 nucleotide sequence: TGTGCCAGCAGCTTAAACGGACAGGGCGGTGGCTACACCTTC. As protein: CASSLNGQGGGYTF.

This chain links TRBV6-1 with TRBJ2-7; 7 bases agree with TRBD2. This CDR3 contains 15 residues. V shed 6 bases and J 4 bases; nucleotides not matched to a gene: 12. Germline V gene sequence: CDR1 MNHNS, CDR2 SASEGT. The CDR3: CASSDSGGRAYEQYF. In DNA form, the CDR3 reads TGTGCCAGCAGCGACTCTGGCGGGAGAGCGTACGAGCAGTACTTC.

The J gene is TRBJ1-2, the V gene TRBV2, with D unclear. The CDR3 is 11 residues long. Germline V gene sequence: CDR1 SNHLY, CDR2 FYNNEI. V dropped 7 bases and J dropped 5 bases, with 8 bases sitting between them. The CDR3 loop reads CASNRFYGYTF. The DNA of the CDR3 is TGTGCCAGCAATAGATTTTATGGCTACACCTTC.

The chain's CDR3 is CASSYGTGSNGELFF. The CDR3 DNA follows: TGTGCCAGCAGTTACGGGACAGGGTCGAACGGGGAGCTGTTTTTT. The chain is built from TRBV6-5 and TRBJ2-2; 9 bases match TRBD1. This CDR3 contains 15 residues. The trim removed 2 bases at V and 7 bases at J, leaving 5 bases unmatched. Germline CDR1 and CDR2: MNHEY and SVGAGI.